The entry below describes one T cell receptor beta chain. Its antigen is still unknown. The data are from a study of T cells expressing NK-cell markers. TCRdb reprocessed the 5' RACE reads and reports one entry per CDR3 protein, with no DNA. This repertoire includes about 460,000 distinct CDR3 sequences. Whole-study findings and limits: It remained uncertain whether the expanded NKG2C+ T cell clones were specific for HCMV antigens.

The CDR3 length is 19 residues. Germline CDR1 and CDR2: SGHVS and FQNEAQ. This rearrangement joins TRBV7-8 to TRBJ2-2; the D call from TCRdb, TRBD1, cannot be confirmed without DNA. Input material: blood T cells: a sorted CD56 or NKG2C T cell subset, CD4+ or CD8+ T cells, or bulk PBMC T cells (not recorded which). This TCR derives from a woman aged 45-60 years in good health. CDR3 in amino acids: CASRPTGTGRLKGPGELFF.